One and the same sample provided the 26 T cell receptor beta chains below, sequenced in a study of beta chain features in type 1 diabetes (dated by TCRdb to 2017 to 2018). Findings and caveats that apply to the study as a whole: Type 1 diabetes patients showed a moderate but significant shortening of TCRB CDR3 length in all four CD4+ subsets.

Library generation was performed with the immunoSEQ multiplex PCR assay. The entire amount of isolated RNA was reverse transcribed using the High Capacity cDNA Reverse Transcription Kit, so the sequenced TCRB transcripts were expressed ones. TCRdb took this table from immuneACCESS and kept in-frame rearrangements with V and J called. Such tables lack part of the clones; where checked against another copy, unresolved V genes explain under half of the gap, and the rest is unexplained. The sample includes about 650,000 clones, with under 15% observed a single time. More than 0.09% of the sample comes from the top ten. Their antigen targets remain unknown. Input material: naive CD4+ T cells from blood. The cell subset or site label, read with the paper, signifies: true naive CD4+ T cells. These receptors all stem from a young man with type 1 diabetes.

This clone occurred a few times. This chain connects TRBV9 to TRBJ2-6, with 7 bases identical to TRBD1. The V gene end was trimmed by 3 bases and the J gene end by 2 bases; junction bases not matched to a gene: 2. Germline CDR1 SGDLS, CDR2 YYNGEE. The CDR3 extends over 15 amino acids. The CDR3 DNA reads as TGTGCCAGCAGCGCGACAGGGACTGGGGCCAACGTCCTGACTTTC. Its translation: CASSATGTGANVLTF.

A few counts support this clone. The chain has TRBV19 and TRBJ1-5, with 7 bases lining up with TRBD1. There are 15 residues in the CDR3. Trimming removed 6 bases from V and 1 base from J; junction bases left unmatched: 6. Germline V gives CDR1 LNHDA, CDR2 SQIVND (reference sequence). The CDR3 DNA reads TGTGCCAGTAGCCTGACAGGGTCGAGCAATCAGCCCCAGCATTTT. Its protein product is CASSLTGSSNQPQHF.

This clone was observed a few times. The rearrangement links TRBV19 to TRBJ2-1; the D is unclear. V was trimmed by 3 bases and J by 5 bases, leaving 11 bases between them. Germline CDR1 is LNHDA and CDR2 is SQIVND (reference sequence). This CDR3 has 14 amino acids. Here the CDR3 DNA reads TGTGCCAGTAGTATTATGTCGGTAGACAATGAGCAGTTCTTC. Its protein product is CASSIMSVDNEQFF.

This clone was seen more than once but under ten times. The J gene is TRBJ1-6, the V gene TRBV6-1; maybe TRBD1 (5 bases). Germline CDR1 and CDR2: MNHNS and SASEGT. V dropped 2 bases and J dropped 9 bases, with 14 bases sitting between them. The CDR3 totals 15 residues. The CDR3 spells CASSELPGYGSPLHF. The CDR3 region has the DNA TGTGCCAGCAGTGAACTTCCAGGGTACGGTTCACCCCTCCACTTT.

This clone was counted a few times. V and J are TRBV11-2 and TRBJ2-1; maybe TRBD2 (6 bases). CDR1 and CDR2 (germline): SGHAT, FQNNGV. CDR3 length: 16 residues. The V and J ends lost 2 bases and 4 bases respectively, with 15 bases between them. The CDR3 DNA follows: TGTGCCAGCAGCTTACGGAGGGTTCCCGCATACAATGAGCAGTTCTTC. Protein sequence: CASSLRRVPAYNEQFF.

The rearrangement joins TRBV5-1 to TRBJ2-3, with a weak D call TRBD1 (5 bases). The length of the CDR3 is 15 residues. The germline V gene encodes CDR1 SGHRS and CDR2 YFSETQ. V was shortened by 0 bases and J by 2 bases, with 10 bases between the two germline ends. The CDR3 is CASSLADSNTDTQYF. CDR3 in DNA: TGCGCCAGCAGCTTGGCCGACAGTAACACAGATACGCAGTATTTT. Variable domain in full (rest from reference TRBV5-1 and TRBJ2-3): KAGVTQTPRYLIKTRGQQVTLSCSPISGHRSVSWYQQTPGQGLQFLFEYFSETQRNKGNFPGRFSGRQFSNSRSEMNVSTLELGDSALYLCASSLADSNTDTQYFGPGTRLTVL.

This clone was observed a few times. The V gene is TRBV7-2, the J gene TRBJ1-2, with 9 nucleotides matching TRBD1. The CDR3 totals 15 residues. In germline, CDR1 is SGHTA, CDR2 FQGNSA. V gave up 1 base and J gave up 7 bases; unmatched junction bases: 7. CDR3 region: CASSLDGTGSSGYTF. As DNA, the CDR3 is TGTGCCAGCAGCTTAGATGGGACAGGGTCGAGTGGCTACACCTTC.

The chain uses TRBV29-1 and TRBJ2-7, with D maybe TRBD1 (5 bases). The germline gives CDR1 SQVTM, CDR2 ANQGSEA. The CDR3 spans 14 residues. V gave up 5 bases and J gave up 2 bases, with 16 bases separating them. The CDR3 reads CSVYLQGPPYEQYF. CDR3 DNA: TGCAGCGTTTATCTGCAGGGTCCCCCCTACGAGCAGTACTTC.

Only a few counts were recorded for this clone. The chain employs TRBV5-1 and TRBJ2-5; D is perhaps TRBD1 or TRBD2 (6 bases each). V lost 4 bases, J lost 4 bases, and 14 bases lay in between. This CDR3 is 14 amino acids long. The germline CDR1 and CDR2 sequences are SGHRS and YFSETQ. Here the CDR3 DNA reads TGCGCCAGCAGCACCCCACAGGGAGGAGAGACCCAGTACTTC. Amino acid sequence: CASSTPQGGETQYF.

This clone was detected only a few times. The chain employs TRBV7-6 and TRBJ2-1; D tentatively reads TRBD1 or TRBD2 (6 bases each). The CDR3 extends over 11 amino acids. Germline assignment: CDR1 SGHVS and CDR2 FNYEAQ. V gave up 5 bases and J gave up 10 bases, with 9 bases separating them. The CDR3 DNA follows: TGTGCCAGCAGCACAGGGAGGGAGCAGTTCTTC. Translating gives CASSTGREQFF.

In this sample, this clone turned up a few times. The rearrangement links TRBV30 to TRBJ1-5, with 7 bases lining up with TRBD1. The CDR3 sequence is 14 residues long. Germline trimming cut 5 bases from V and 0 bases from J; bases unmatched to any gene: 4. Germline values: CDR1 GTSNPN, CDR2 SVGIG (reference sequence). The CDR3 DNA is TGTGCCTGGGCGACAGGGAATAGCAATCAGCCCCAGCATTTT. Residues: CAWATGNSNQPQHF.

This clone has a handful of counts. This specimen includes other DNA sequences encoding the same CDR3. The V call is TRBV5-1, the J call TRBJ2-7, with TRBD2 matching over 12 bases. The CDR3 is 15 amino acids. Unmatched junction bases numbered 4, after V lost 2 bases and J lost 4 bases. Germline values: CDR1 SGHRS, CDR2 YFSETQ. Here the CDR3 reads CASSFTGTSGYEQYF. The CDR3, as DNA: TGCGCCAGCAGCTTCACCGGGACTAGCGGGTACGAGCAGTACTTC.

V is TRBV7-2 and J is TRBJ2-2; D remains unclear. This CDR3 is built from 15 residues. Trimming pared 1 base from V and 0 bases from J, leaving 6 bases between. The germline V gene encodes CDR1 SGHTA and CDR2 FQGNSA. The CDR3 DNA follows: TGTGCCAGCAGCTTAGTTGCGACGAACACCGGGGAGCTGTTTTTT. Amino acids: CASSLVATNTGELFF.

The chain has TRBV2 and TRBJ1-1; the match to TRBD1 covers 7 bases. Looked up from germline, CDR1 is SNHLY and CDR2 is FYNNEI. The CDR3 consists of 13 residues. The J segment lost 1 base and the V segment lost 5 bases, leaving 1 base of the junction unmatched. This chain's CDR3 is CASSRTGNTEAFF. The CDR3 region has the DNA TGTGCCAGCAGTCGGACAGGGAACACTGAAGCTTTCTTT.

The chain employs TRBV10-3 and TRBJ2-1; 14 bases agree with TRBD2. The CDR3 has 17 amino acids. CDR1 ENHRY and CDR2 SYGVKD come from the germline V gene. V gave up 4 bases and J gave up 2 bases; unmatched junction bases: 4. The CDR3 DNA reads as TGTGCCATCAGTGCGACTAGCGGGGGGGCTACCTACAATGAGCAGTTCTTC. Translating it yields CAISATSGGATYNEQFF.

This clone came up a few times. This same CDR3 is encoded by further DNA sequences in the sample. CDR3 DNA: TGTGCCAGCAGTAGACAGGGCAATCAGCCCCAGCATTTT. Residues: CASSRQGNQPQHF. This chain joins TRBV6-6 and TRBJ1-5; D may be TRBD1 (6 bases). Germline V lookup: CDR1 MNHNY, CDR2 SVGAGI (reference sequence). V gave up 5 bases and J gave up 2 bases, with 7 bases separating them. CDR3 size: 13 residues.

This clone was observed a handful of times. The chain carries TRBV5-1 and TRBJ1-4; weak D call: TRBD1 (5 bases). CDR3 length equals 15 residues. Trimming shortened V by 4 bases and J by 0 bases, and 10 bases separated the two germline ends. Germline loops: CDR1 SGHRS, CDR2 YFSETQ. The CDR3 spells CASSPGHSTNEKLFF. Written as DNA, the CDR3 is TGCGCCAGCAGCCCTGGACATTCAACTAATGAAAAACTGTTTTTT.

This clone was counted between two and nine times. J is TRBJ2-7 and V is TRBV4-3; TRBD1 aligns across 9 bases. The germline gives CDR1 LGHNA, CDR2 YSLEER. CDR3 length equals 17 residues. The V and J ends lost 3 bases and 3 bases, in that order; junction bases with no gene match: 12. CDR3 protein: CASSHAPPGQGYYEQYF. The CDR3 DNA reads as TGCGCCAGCAGCCATGCCCCTCCGGGACAGGGCTACTACGAGCAGTACTTC.

The chain uses TRBV9 and TRBJ1-1; tentatively, D is TRBD1 (5 bases). The V gene's germline CDR1 is SGDLS and CDR2 YYNGEE. With 6 bases removed from V and 1 base from J, the gap between germline ends came to 13 bases. The CDR3 is made up of 14 amino acids. The CDR3 coding sequence is TGTGCCAGCACCCCGGGAGGGACGAACACTGAAGCTTTCTTT. Translating gives CASTPGGTNTEAFF.

This clone was seen more than once but under ten times. In the same sample, other DNA sequences code for this CDR3. The gene calls are TRBV28 and TRBJ1-2; D unresolved. Per germline, CDR1 MDHEN and CDR2 SYDVKM. The CDR3 is 11 amino acids. With 5 bases removed from V and 2 bases from J, the gap between germline ends came to 3 bases. For the CDR3, the DNA is TGTGCCAGCAGTCTCAACTATGGCTACACCTTC. Translated: CASSLNYGYTF.

This clone occurred a few times. The chain uses TRBV10-3 and TRBJ1-5; D gene unclear. V lost 0 bases, J lost 2 bases, and 8 bases lay in between. Germline V gene data show CDR1 as ENHRY and CDR2 as SYGVKD. The CDR3 loop spans 15 amino acids. The chain's CDR3 is CAISESTDGNQPQHF. DNA of the CDR3: TGTGCCATCAGTGAGTCAACCGACGGCAATCAGCCCCAGCATTTT.

This clone was found a few times. The chain recombines TRBV4-3 with TRBJ2-3; 14 positions agree with TRBD2. Germline assignment: CDR1 LGHNA and CDR2 YSLEER. CDR3 length equals 17 residues. V dropped 1 base and J dropped 5; count of bases not matched to a gene: 5. CDR3 residues: CASSQGLAGGQIDTQYF. The CDR3 DNA is TGCGCCAGCAGCCAAGGACTAGCGGGGGGGCAGATAGATACGCAGTATTTT.

The sample holds a few counts of this clone. The chain recombines TRBV4-2 with TRBJ2-1, with a possible D match to TRBD2 (6 bases). The germline V and J ends were trimmed by 0 bases and 5 bases, with 17 bases remaining between them. Germline V lookup: CDR1 LGHNA, CDR2 YNFKEQ. The CDR3 is 17 amino acids. CDR3 nucleotide sequence: TGTGCCAGCAGCCAAGATCCCCTTGGGAGGCGGGACAATGAGCAGTTCTTC. This encodes CASSQDPLGRRDNEQFF.

This rearrangement joins TRBV25-1 to TRBJ2-1; 7 bases fit TRBD1. V was clipped by 4 bases and J by 2 bases; unmatched bases: 14. The CDR3 extends over 18 amino acids. Germline values: CDR1 MGHDK, CDR2 SYGVNS. The CDR3 loop is CASSGVQGTLGTYNEQFF. CDR3 in DNA: TGTGCCAGCAGTGGAGTACAGGGGACCCTCGGGACCTACAATGAGCAGTTCTTC.

In this sample, this clone turned up a few times. The V gene is TRBV5-4, the J gene TRBJ2-1; 7 bases match TRBD2. Germline CDR1 SGHNT, CDR2 YYREEE (reference sequence). This CDR3 contains 14 residues. V gave up 0 bases and J gave up 9 bases; unmatched junction bases: 6. The CDR3 sequence: CASSLVAGDVEQFF. The CDR3 bases are TGTGCCAGCAGCTTGGTGGCGGGGGATGTTGAGCAGTTCTTC.

A few counts support this clone. The junction does not match germline at one end; this may be a read error. This sequence joins TRBV19 and TRBJ1-1; D unresolved. In germline, CDR1 is LNHDA, CDR2 SQIVND (reference sequence). The CDR3 totals 13 residues. CDR3 in DNA: TGTGCCAGTATTATAGGCAAAAACACTGAAGCTTTCTTT. Encoded protein: CASIIGKNTEAFF.